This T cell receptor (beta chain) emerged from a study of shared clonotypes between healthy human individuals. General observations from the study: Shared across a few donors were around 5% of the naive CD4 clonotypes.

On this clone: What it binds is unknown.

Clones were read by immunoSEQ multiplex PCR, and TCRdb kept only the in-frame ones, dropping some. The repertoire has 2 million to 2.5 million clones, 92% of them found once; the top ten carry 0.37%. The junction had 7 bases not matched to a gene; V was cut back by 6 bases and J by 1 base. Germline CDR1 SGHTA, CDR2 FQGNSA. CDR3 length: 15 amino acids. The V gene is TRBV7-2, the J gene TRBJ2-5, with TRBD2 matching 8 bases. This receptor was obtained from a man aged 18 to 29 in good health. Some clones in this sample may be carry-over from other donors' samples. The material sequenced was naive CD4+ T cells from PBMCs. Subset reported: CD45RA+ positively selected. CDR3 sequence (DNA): TGTGCCAGCAGTCAAGACGCGGGGGGCCAAGAGACCCAGTACTTC. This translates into CASSQDAGGQETQYF.